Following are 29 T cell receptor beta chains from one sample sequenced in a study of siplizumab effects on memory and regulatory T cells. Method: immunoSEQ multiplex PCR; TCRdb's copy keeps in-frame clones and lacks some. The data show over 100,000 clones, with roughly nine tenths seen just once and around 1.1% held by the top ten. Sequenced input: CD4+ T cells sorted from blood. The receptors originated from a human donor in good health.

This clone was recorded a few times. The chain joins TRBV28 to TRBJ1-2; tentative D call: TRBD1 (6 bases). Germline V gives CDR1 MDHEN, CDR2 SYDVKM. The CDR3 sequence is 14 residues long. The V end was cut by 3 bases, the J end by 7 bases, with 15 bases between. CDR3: CASSFVGGRLGYTF. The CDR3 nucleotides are TGTGCCAGCAGTTTCGTGGGGGGCCGCCTTGGCTACACCTTC.

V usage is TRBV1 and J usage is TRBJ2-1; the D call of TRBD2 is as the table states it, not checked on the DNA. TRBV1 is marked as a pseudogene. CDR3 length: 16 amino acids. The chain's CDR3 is CTSSQAWTGEWREQFF. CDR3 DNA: TGCACCAGCAGCCAGGCTTGGACTGGAGAATGGAGGGAGCAGTTCTTC.

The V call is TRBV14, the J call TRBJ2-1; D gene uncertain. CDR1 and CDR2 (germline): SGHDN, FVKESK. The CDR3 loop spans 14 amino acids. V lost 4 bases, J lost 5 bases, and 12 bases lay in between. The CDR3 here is CASSPRTAHNEQFF. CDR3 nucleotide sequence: TGTGCCAGCAGCCCCCGGACGGCTCACAATGAGCAGTTCTTC.

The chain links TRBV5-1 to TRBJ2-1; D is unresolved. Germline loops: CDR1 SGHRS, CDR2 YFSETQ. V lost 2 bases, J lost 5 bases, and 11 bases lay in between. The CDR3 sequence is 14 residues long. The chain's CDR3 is CASSLAKGDNEQFF. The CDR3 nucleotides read TGCGCCAGCAGCTTAGCAAAAGGAGACAATGAGCAGTTCTTC.

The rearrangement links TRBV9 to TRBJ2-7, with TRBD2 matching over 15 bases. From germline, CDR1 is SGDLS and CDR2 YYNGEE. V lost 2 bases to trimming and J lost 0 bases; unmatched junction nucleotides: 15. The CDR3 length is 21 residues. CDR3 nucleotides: TGTGCCAGCAGCGTTGGCTTGGGATTGGGGACTAGCGGGAGGCCCTCCTACGAGCAGTACTTC. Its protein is CASSVGLGLGTSGRPSYEQYF.

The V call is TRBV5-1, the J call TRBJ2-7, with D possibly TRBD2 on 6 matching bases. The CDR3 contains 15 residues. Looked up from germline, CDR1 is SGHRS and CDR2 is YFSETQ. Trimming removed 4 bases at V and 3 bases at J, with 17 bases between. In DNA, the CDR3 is TGCGCCAGCAGCCCAGCCGGGGCGGGGCGCTACGAGCAGTACTTC. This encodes CASSPAGAGRYEQYF. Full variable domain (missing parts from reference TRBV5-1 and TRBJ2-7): KAGVTQTPRYLIKTRGQQVTLSCSPISGHRSVSWYQQTPGQGLQFLFEYFSETQRNKGNFPGRFSGRQFSNSRSEMNVSTLELGDSALYLCASSPAGAGRYEQYFGPGTRLTVT.

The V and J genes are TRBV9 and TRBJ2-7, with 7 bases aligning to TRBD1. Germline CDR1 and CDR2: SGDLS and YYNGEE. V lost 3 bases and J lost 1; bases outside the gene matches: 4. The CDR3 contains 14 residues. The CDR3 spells CASSARQGSYEQYF. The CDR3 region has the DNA TGTGCCAGCAGCGCCCGACAGGGATCCTACGAGCAGTACTTC.

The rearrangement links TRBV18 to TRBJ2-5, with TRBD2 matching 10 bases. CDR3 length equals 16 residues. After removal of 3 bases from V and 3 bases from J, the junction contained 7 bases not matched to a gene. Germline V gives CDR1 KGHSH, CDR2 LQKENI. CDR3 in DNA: TGTGCCAGCTCACCCACCGTACTAGCGGGAAAAGAGACCCAGTACTTC. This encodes CASSPTVLAGKETQYF.

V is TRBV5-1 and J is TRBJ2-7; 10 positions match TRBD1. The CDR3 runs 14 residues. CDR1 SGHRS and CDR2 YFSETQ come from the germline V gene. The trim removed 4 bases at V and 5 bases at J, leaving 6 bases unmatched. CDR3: CASSTGTGENEQYF. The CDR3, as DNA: TGCGCCAGCAGCACCGGGACAGGGGAAAACGAGCAGTACTTC.

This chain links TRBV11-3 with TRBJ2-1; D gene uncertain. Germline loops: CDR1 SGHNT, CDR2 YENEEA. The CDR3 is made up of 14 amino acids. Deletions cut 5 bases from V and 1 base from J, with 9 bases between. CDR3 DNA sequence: TGTGCCAGCAGCCCGCTGGGGTCCTACAATGAGCAGTTCTTC. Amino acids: CASSPLGSYNEQFF.

The CDR3 loop is CATSRATTGFENIQYF. The CDR3 region has the DNA TGTGCCACCAGCAGAGCCACGACAGGGTTCGAAAACATTCAGTACTTC. The genes are TRBV15 and TRBJ2-4; 7 bases fit TRBD1. Trimming removed 1 base from V and 5 bases from J; junction bases left unmatched: 8. CDR1 is LNHNV and CDR2 is YYDKDF in the germline V gene (reference sequence). This CDR3 contains 16 residues.

CDR3 region: CASSQETTAGVVQETQYF. The CDR3 nucleotides are TGTGCCAGCAGCCAAGAAACCACCGCAGGGGTGGTCCAAGAGACCCAGTACTTC. This rearrangement joins TRBV4-2 to TRBJ2-5, with D perhaps TRBD1 (6 bases). Germline assignment: CDR1 LGHNA and CDR2 YNFKEQ. The V end was cut by 0 bases, the J end by 1 base, with 18 bases between. The length of the CDR3 is 18 residues.

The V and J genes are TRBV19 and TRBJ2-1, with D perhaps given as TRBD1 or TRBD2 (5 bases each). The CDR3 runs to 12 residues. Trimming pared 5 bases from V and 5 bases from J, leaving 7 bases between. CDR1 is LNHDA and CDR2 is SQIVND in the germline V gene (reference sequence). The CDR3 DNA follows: TGTGCCAGTAGTCGAGGGGACAATGAGCAGTTCTTC. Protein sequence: CASSRGDNEQFF.

The CDR3 nucleotides read TGCGCCAGCAGCAACTCGGGAGGGGGACAGGCCTCCTACGAGCAGTACTTC. Protein product: CASSNSGGGQASYEQYF. The V and J genes are TRBV5-1 and TRBJ2-7; D may be TRBD1 or TRBD2 (8 bases each). Per germline, CDR1 SGHRS and CDR2 YFSETQ. The CDR3 is made up of 17 amino acids. The V gene lost 4 bases and the J gene lost 0 bases, with 20 bases spanning the gap.

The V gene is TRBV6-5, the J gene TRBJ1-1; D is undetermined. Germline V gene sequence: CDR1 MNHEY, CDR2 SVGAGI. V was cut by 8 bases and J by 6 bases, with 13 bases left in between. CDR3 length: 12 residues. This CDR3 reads CASGRDTAEAFF. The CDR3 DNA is TGTGCCAGCGGGCGGGATACAGCTGAAGCTTTCTTT.

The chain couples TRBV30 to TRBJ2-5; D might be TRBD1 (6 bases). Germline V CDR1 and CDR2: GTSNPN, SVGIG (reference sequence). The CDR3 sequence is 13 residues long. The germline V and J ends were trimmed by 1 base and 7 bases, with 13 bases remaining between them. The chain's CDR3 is CAWSASQGRTQYF. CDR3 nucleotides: TGTGCCTGGAGTGCCTCACAGGGAAGGACCCAGTACTTC.

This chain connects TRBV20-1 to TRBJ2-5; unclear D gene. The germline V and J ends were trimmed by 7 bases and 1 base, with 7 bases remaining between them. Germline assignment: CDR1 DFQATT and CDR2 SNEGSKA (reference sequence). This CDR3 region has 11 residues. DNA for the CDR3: TGCAGTGTCAGGCCCCAAGAGACCCAGTACTTC. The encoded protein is CSVRPQETQYF.

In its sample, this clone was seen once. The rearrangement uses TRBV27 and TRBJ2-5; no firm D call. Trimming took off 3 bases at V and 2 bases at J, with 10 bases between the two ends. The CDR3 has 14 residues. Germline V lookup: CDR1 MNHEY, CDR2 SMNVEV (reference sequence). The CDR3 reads CASSFTAIQETQYF. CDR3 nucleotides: TGTGCCAGCAGTTTTACGGCAATTCAAGAGACCCAGTACTTC.

CDR3 amino acids: CASSQRRDPTYEQYF. CDR3 bases: TGTGCCAGCAGTCAAAGGCGGGATCCAACCTACGAGCAGTACTTC. The gene calls are TRBV9 and TRBJ2-7, with D tentatively TRBD2 (6 bases). CDR3 length: 15 residues. Germline loops: CDR1 SGDLS, CDR2 YYNGEE. V gave up 5 bases and J gave up 2 bases, with 17 bases separating them.

This chain's CDR3 is CASSLASIDYGYTF. The CDR3 region has the DNA TGTGCCAGCAGCTTAGCGAGCATAGATTATGGCTACACCTTC. V is TRBV7-9 and J is TRBJ1-2; D ambiguous. The germline V and J ends were trimmed by 0 bases and 5 bases, with 10 bases remaining between them. Germline values: CDR1 SEHNR, CDR2 FQNEAQ (reference sequence). The CDR3 totals 14 residues.

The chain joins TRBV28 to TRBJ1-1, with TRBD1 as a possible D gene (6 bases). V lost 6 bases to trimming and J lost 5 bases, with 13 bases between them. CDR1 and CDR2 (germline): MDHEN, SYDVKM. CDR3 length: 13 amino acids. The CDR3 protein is CASRVGGRTEAFF. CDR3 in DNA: TGTGCCAGCAGGGTAGGGGGGAGGACTGAAGCTTTCTTT. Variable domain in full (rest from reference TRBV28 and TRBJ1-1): DVKVTQSSRYLVKRTGEKVFLECVQDMDHENMFWYRQDPGLGLRLIYFSYDVKMKEKGDIPEGYSVSREKKERFSLILESASTNQTSMYLCASRVGGRTEAFFGQGTRLTVV.

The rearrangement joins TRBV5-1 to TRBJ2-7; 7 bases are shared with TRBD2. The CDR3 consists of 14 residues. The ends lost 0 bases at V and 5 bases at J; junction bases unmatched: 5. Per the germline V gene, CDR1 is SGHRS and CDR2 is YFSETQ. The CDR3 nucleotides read TGCGCCAGCAGCTTGGGTGGCGGGAGTAACGAGCAGTACTTC. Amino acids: CASSLGGGSNEQYF.

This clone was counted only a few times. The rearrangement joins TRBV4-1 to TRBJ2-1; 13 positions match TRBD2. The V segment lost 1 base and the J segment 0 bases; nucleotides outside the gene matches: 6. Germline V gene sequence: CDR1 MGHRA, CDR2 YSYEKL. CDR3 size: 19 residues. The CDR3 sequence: CASSQVTGLAGLSYNEQFF. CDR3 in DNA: TGCGCCAGCAGCCAAGTGACGGGACTAGCGGGACTCTCCTACAATGAGCAGTTCTTC.

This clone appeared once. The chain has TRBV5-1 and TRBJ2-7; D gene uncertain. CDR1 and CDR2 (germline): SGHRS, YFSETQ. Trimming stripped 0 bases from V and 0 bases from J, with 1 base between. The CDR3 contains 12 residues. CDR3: CASSLASYEQYF. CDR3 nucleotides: TGCGCCAGCAGCTTGGCCTCCTACGAGCAGTACTTC.

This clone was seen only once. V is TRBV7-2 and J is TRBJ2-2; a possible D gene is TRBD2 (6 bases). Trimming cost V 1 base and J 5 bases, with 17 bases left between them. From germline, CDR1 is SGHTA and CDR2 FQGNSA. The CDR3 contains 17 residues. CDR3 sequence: CASSLESSVVGTGELFF. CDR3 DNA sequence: TGTGCCAGCAGCTTAGAATCTAGCGTCGTTGGTACCGGGGAGCTGTTTTTT.

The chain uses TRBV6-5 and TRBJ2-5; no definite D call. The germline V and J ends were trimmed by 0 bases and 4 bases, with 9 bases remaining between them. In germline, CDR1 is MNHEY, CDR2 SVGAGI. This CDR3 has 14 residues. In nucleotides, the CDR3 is TGTGCCAGCAGTTACTCGGCCGTAGGAGAGACCCAGTACTTC. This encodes CASSYSAVGETQYF.

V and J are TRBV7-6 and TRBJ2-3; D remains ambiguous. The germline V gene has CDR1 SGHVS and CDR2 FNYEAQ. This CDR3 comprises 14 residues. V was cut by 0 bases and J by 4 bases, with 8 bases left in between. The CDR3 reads CASSLASTSDTQYF. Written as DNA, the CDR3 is TGTGCCAGCAGCTTAGCCTCAACCTCAGATACGCAGTATTTT.

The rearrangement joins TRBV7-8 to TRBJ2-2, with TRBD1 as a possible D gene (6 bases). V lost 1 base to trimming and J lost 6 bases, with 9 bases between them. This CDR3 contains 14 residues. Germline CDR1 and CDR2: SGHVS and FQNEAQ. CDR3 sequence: CASSLVRGSGELFF. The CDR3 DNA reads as TGTGCCAGCAGCTTAGTTAGGGGGTCCGGGGAGCTGTTTTTT.

The CDR3 coding sequence is TGTGCCAGCAGGCGCGTTTCGGGTGGGGGTCAGCCCCAGCATTTT. Protein: CASRRVSGGGQPQHF. The chain links TRBV7-2 to TRBJ1-5; weak D call: TRBD1 (5 bases). Germline V gene lookup returns CDR1 SGHTA and CDR2 FQGNSA. The CDR3 spans 15 residues. V lost 6 bases, J lost 6 bases, and 18 bases lay in between.